This T cell receptor (beta chain) was observed in a study of blood T cell repertoires in COVID-19. Germline CDR1 reads WNHNN; CDR2 reads SYGVQD (reference sequence). This CDR3 has 15 amino acids. V was cut by 6 bases and J by 5 bases, with 17 bases left in between. Produced via immunoSEQ multiplex PCR; TCRdb's table is partial and in-frame only. The repertoire holds over 250,000 clones, with roughly 90% as singletons. This TCR was recovered from a man aged 55 to 69 who had recovered from COVID-19. Sequenced input: PBMCs or T cells enriched from blood (not recorded which). The chain employs TRBV10-1 and TRBJ2-1, with D tentatively TRBD2 (6 bases). CDR3 in amino acids: CASSFRVGGNNEQFF. The CDR3 nucleotides are TGCGCCAGCAGCTTCAGGGTTGGCGGGAACAATGAGCAGTTCTTC.